This is a list of T cell receptor beta chains from one sample in a study of memory CD4+ T cells and cytomegalovirus serostatus. Profiling relied on immunoSEQ multiplex PCR, and the TCRdb table lists in-frame clones only, not all of them. This repertoire shows about 52,000 clones, around four fifths found once; its top ten account for 0.77%. The sequencing sample was made of memory CD4+ T cells from blood. The receptors were gathered from an adult in good health and CMV-seronegative. Both conserved end residues are part of each CDR3. A D gene is named only where the DNA matches it firmly. Only some rows state a clone size, as once, few, many or a class for expanded clones.

j_gene | v_gene | abundance | d_gene | CDR3aa | CDR3nt
TRBJ2-1 | TRBV4-3 | - | TRBD2 | CASSHSSTSGGAYEQFF | TGCGCCAGCAGCCACTCATCAACTAGCGGGGGGGCTTATGAGCAGTTCTTC
TRBJ2-6 | TRBV9 | - | - | CASSVSGANVLTF | TGTGCCAGCAGCGTTTCAGGGGCCAACGTCCTGACTTTC
TRBJ1-2 | TRBV11-2 | few | - | CASSLSTHYGYTF | TGTGCCAGCAGCTTAAGCACCCACTATGGCTACACCTTC
TRBJ2-3 | TRBV5-6 | - | - | CASSFGGRTDTQYF | TGTGCCAGCAGCTTCGGGGGTAGGACAGATACGCAGTATTTT
TRBJ2-7 | TRBV2 | few | - | CASSGAGQIYEQYF | TGTGCCAGCAGTGGGGCAGGTCAAATCTACGAGCAGTACTTC
TRBJ1-5 | TRBV30 | - | TRBD1 | CAWAGGSGQPQHF | TGTGCCTGGGCAGGGGGCTCGGGACAGCCCCAGCATTTT
TRBJ1-1 | TRBV9 | once | TRBD1 | CASSVAGTGTTEAFF | TGTGCCAGCAGCGTAGCTGGGACAGGGACCACTGAAGCTTTCTTT
TRBJ1-2 | TRBV9 | - | TRBD1 | CASSPGTGSSYGYTF | TGTGCCAGCAGCCCCGGGACAGGGAGCAGCTATGGCTACACCTTC
TRBJ1-1 | TRBV7-3 | - | TRBD1 | CASREGQGAAFF | TGTGCCAGCAGGGAAGGACAGGGGGCTGCTTTCTTT
TRBJ1-3 | TRBV25-1 | - | TRBD1 | CASSATGFGNTIYF | TGTGCCAGCAGTGCGACAGGGTTTGGAAACACCATATATTTT
TRBJ1-5 | TRBV5-4 | - | TRBD1 | CASSLGQGLNQPQHF | TGTGCCAGCAGCTTGGGACAGGGACTCAATCAGCCCCAGCATTTT
TRBJ1-2 | TRBV5-4 | few | TRBD1 | CASSHDRGFGYTF | TGTGCCAGCAGCCATGACAGGGGATTTGGCTACACCTTC
TRBJ2-2 | TRBV28 | - | TRBD1 | CASSTGTGQMELFF | TGTGCCAGCAGTACGGGGACAGGCCAGATGGAGCTGTTTTTT
TRBJ1-2 | TRBV28 | once | - | CASSPQEEDYTF | TGTGCCAGCAGTCCCCAAGAGGAAGACTACACCTTC
TRBJ1-1 | TRBV5-8 | few | - | CASSLDRPTNEAFF | TGTGCCAGCAGCTTGGACAGGCCAACTAATGAAGCTTTCTTT
TRBJ1-6 | TRBV7-9 | - | - | CASRPTALNSPLHF | TGTGCCAGCAGGCCAACAGCTCTAAATTCACCCCTCCACTTT
TRBJ2-5 | TRBV4-1 | - | - | CASGGAYQETQYF | TGCGCCAGCGGCGGGGCGTACCAAGAGACCCAGTACTTC
TRBJ2-7 | TRBV6-1 | - | TRBD1 | CASTTDRGPYEQYF | TGTGCCAGCACTACGGACAGGGGCCCCTACGAGCAGTACTTC
TRBJ1-2 | TRBV28 | - | - | CASSLGFFLDRTSSYGYTF | TGTGCCAGCAGTTTAGGGTTTTTCCTAGACAGGACTTCATCCTATGGCTACACCTTC
TRBJ2-1 | TRBV10-3 | - | - | CAISAQQGNEQFF | TGTGCCATCAGTGCACAGCAAGGCAATGAGCAGTTCTTC
TRBJ1-1 | TRBV11-2 | few | TRBD1 | CASSLNGPDRGHEAFF | TGTGCCAGCAGCTTAAATGGTCCTGACAGGGGACATGAAGCTTTCTTT
TRBJ2-3 | TRBV7-2 | - | - | CASSLVSSSSTDTQYF | TGTGCCAGCAGCTTAGTAAGCTCGAGCAGCACAGATACGCAGTATTTT
TRBJ2-7 | TRBV13 | - | - | CASSSQGGYEQYF | TGTGCCAGCAGCTCCCAGGGGGGCTACGAGCAGTACTTC
TRBJ1-3 | TRBV6-5 | - | TRBD1 | CASSYLGQGSGNTIYF | TGTGCCAGCAGTTACTTGGGACAGGGCTCTGGAAACACCATATATTTT